The 2 T cell receptor beta chains listed next were all sequenced from one sample in a study of blood T cell repertoires in COVID-19. Assay used: immunoSEQ multiplex PCR; TCRdb lists only in-frame clones, some missing. Among about 120,000 clones listed, 75% to 90% were seen once. Sequenced input: peripheral blood. Receptors were obtained from a woman in her 50s with acute or convalescent COVID-19.

This clone was observed a single time. V gene TRBV21-1 combines with J gene TRBJ2-5; the table's D call TRBD2 went unverified against the DNA. TRBV21-1 is designated a pseudogene. The CDR3 is 14 residues long. The chain's CDR3 is CASSNAVTKETQYF. The CDR3 DNA is TGTGCCAGCAGCAATGCGGTCACGAAAGAGACCCAGTACTTC.

The DNA for the CDR3 is TGTGCCAGCAGCTTAGTAGGGGTCCCCCACGAGCAGTACTTC. Residues: CASSLVGVPHEQYF. The rearrangement joins TRBV7-8 to TRBJ2-7; maybe TRBD1 (5 bases). Germline V gene sequence: CDR1 SGHVS, CDR2 FQNEAQ. Deletions cut 1 base from V and 5 bases from J, with 12 bases between. The length of the CDR3 is 14 residues.